The 2 T cell receptor beta chains below all came from one sample that was sequenced in a study of T cell clonality in common variable immunodeficiency. Only in-frame clones appear in the TCRdb table, and some are missing; sequencing was by immunoSEQ multiplex PCR. The sample yields roughly 60,000 clones, without any singletons. Sequenced material: peripheral blood mononuclear cells. All receptors derive from a person between 18 and 75 years old in good health.

This clone was counted at least ten times. The read falls 3 residues short of the CDR3 end, and the missing part is taken from the germline J gene. The V call is TRBV7-9, the J call TRBJ2-1, with TRBD2 matching 7 bases. The length of the CDR3 is 14 residues. The ends lost 8 bases at V and 1 base at J; junction bases unmatched: 5. The germline V gene encodes CDR1 SEHNR and CDR2 FQNEAQ (reference sequence). The CDR3 is CASRGSGSYNEQFF. The DNA read from the CDR3 is TGTGCCAGCCGCGGGAGCGGTTCCTACAATGAG.

This clone occurred many times. The read comes to an end 3 residues before the CDR3 does, leaving the germline J gene to fill in the end. V and J are TRBV30 and TRBJ1-5; D uncertain. Germline CDR1 and CDR2: GTSNPN and SVGIG (reference sequence). This CDR3 comprises 15 residues. V was pared by 2 bases and J by 6 bases, with 17 bases between. The part of the CDR3 DNA that was read is TGTGCCTGGAGTAGAGAAAACGACCGGGGTCAGCCC. Amino acid sequence: CAWSRENDRGQP. The CDR3 as a whole reads CAWSRENDRGQPQHF.